The clone carrying this T cell receptor beta chain was seen more than once but under ten times. TCRdb passed the 5' RACE reads through MiXCR, listing each CDR3 protein once. The repertoire holds more than 300,000 distinct CDR3 sequences, about an eighth seen once, with about 24% in the top ten. This sample was included in a study of T-cell memory formation after mild COVID-19. The CDR3 has 14 amino acids. Looked up from germline, CDR1 is SEHNR and CDR2 is FQNEAQ (reference sequence). V gave up 4 bases and J gave up 0 bases, with 10 bases separating them. The specimen was PBMCs or a T cell subset sorted from them (not recorded which). This sequence joins TRBV7-9 and TRBJ2-7, with D possibly being TRBD1 (5 bases). This TCR was recovered from a man aged 18 to 29 who had mild COVID-19 (a few samples of this study predate the infection). Cell type and time point are not known. This CDR3 reads CASSSEDNSYEQYF. The CDR3 bases are TGTGCCAGCAGCTCCGAGGACAACTCCTACGAGCAGTACTTC.